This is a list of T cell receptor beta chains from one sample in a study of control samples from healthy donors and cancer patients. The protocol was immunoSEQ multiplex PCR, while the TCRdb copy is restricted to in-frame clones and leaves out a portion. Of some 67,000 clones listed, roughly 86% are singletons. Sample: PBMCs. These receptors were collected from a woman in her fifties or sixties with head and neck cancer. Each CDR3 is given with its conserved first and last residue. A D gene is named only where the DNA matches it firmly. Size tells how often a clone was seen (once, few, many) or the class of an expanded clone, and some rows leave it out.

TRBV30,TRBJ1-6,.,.,TGTGCCTGGAGTGTACTTTCCGGGGCAGGGCTTAATTCACCCCTCCACTTT,CAWSVLSGAGLNSPLHF
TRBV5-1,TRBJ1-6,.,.,TGCGCCAGCAGCCCCCGCCCGGCCGAAAATTCACCCCTCCACTTT,CASSPRPAENSPLHF
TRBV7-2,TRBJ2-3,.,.,TGTGCCAGCAGCTTATCCGCGATTTACATAGATACGCAGTATTTT,CASSLSAIYIDTQYF
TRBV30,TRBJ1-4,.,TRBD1,TGTGCCTGGAGTAGTGGACAGGGGGCGAAAAAACTGTTTTTT,CAWSSGQGAKKLFF
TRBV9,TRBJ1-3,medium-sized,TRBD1,TGTGCCAGCAGCGCCCAGGGGGCGACCGGAAACACCATATATTTT,CASSAQGATGNTIYF
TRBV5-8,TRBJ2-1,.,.,TGTGCCAGCAGCCCCTGGCTGGGGGCGGGCGAGCAGTTCTTC,CASSPWLGAGEQFF
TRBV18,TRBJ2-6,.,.,TGTGCCAGCTCACCAGGAAGGGGGATTAGCTCTGGGGCCAACGTCCTGACTTTC,CASSPGRGISSGANVLTF
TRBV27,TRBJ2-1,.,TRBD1,TGTGCCAGCAGTTTATGGGACAGGGGTCCTGAGCAGTTCTTC,CASSLWDRGPEQFF
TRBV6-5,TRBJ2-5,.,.,TGTGCCAGCAGTTACGGCACAGGGCTCCAAGAGACCCAGTACTTC,CASSYGTGLQETQYF
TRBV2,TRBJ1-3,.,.,TGTGCCAGCAGTGAAACGGCCCTTTTGGGCCTACAAAACTCTGGAAACACCATATATTTT,CASSETALLGLQNSGNTIYF
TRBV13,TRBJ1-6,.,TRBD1,TGTGCCAGCAGCTCCGCCAGGGAGGGGGCCCAGTATAATTCACCCCTCCACTTT,CASSSAREGAQYNSPLHF
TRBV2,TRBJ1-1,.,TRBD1,TGTGCCAGCAGTGCTGGTTCGACAGGGCCCCCACCAAGGAACACTGAAGCTTTCTTT,CASSAGSTGPPPRNTEAFF
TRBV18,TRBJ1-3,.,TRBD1,TGTGCCAGCTCACCCGGACAGGGCTCTGGAAACACCATATATTTT,CASSPGQGSGNTIYF
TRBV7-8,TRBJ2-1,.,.,TGTGCCAGCAGCTTAGCGGTGGGGGACTATGAGCAGTTCTTC,CASSLAVGDYEQFF
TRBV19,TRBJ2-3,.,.,TGTGCCAGTACCGGGACAACATTCGGTCCAGATACGCAGTATTTT,CASTGTTFGPDTQYF
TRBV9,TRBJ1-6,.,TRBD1,TGTGCCAGCAGCGTAGCGACAGGGGAAGGTTCACCCCTCCACTTT,CASSVATGEGSPLHF
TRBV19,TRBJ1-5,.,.,TGTGCCAGTAGTACGTGGACCCCCCAGGGTCAGCCCCAGCATTTT,CASSTWTPQGQPQHF
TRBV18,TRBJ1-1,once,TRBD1,TGTGCCAGCTCATCCCAGGGGGCGGACACTGAAGCTTTCTTT,CASSSQGADTEAFF
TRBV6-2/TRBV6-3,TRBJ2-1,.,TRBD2,TGTGCCAGCAGTTACTCGACTAGCGGGGTCAGGAATGAGCAGTTCTTC,CASSYSTSGVRNEQFF
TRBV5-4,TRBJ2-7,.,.,TGTGCCAGCAGCCCCGGAGGCATCTACGAGCAGTACTTC,CASSPGGIYEQYF
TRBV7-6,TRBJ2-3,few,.,TGTGCCAGCAGCTTAGTAAGCGGTTATACGGCCGATACGCAGTATTTT,CASSLVSGYTADTQYF
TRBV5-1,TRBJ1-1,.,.,TGCGCCAGCAGCCTCTCCGAGAGGAACACTGAAGCTTTCTTT,CASSLSERNTEAFF
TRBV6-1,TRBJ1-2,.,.,TGTGCCAGCAGTGAGAAAGGGGGGCCTCTCTATGGCTACACCTTC,CASSEKGGPLYGYTF
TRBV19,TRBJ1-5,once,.,TGTGCCAGTAGTACCTCGGACTATCAGCCCCAGCATTTT,CASSTSDYQPQHF
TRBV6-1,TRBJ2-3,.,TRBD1,TGTGCCAGCAGTGAGGGGACAGCTAGCACAGATACGCAGTATTTT,CASSEGTASTDTQYF
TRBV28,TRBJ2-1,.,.,TGTGCCAGCACCACCATAGGTGAGCAGTTCTTC,CASTTIGEQFF
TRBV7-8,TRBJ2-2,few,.,TGTGCCAGCAGCTTTGGGGCGGAGGGGACCGGGGAGCTGTTTTTT,CASSFGAEGTGELFF
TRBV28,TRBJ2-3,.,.,TGTGCCAGCAGCCCTGCCACTGGGGGTACCACAGATACGCAGTATTTT,CASSPATGGTTDTQYF
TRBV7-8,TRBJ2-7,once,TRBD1,TGTGCCAGCAGCACCGGGACAGGGGGTGTGAAGGAGTACTTC,CASSTGTGGVKEYF
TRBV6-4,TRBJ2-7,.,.,TGTGCCAGCAATGGTTACGAGCAGTACTTC,CASNGYEQYF
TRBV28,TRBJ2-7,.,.,TGTGCCAGCTATCAGGGATACGAGCAGTACTTC,CASYQGYEQYF
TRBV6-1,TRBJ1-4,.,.,TGTGCCAGCAGTGAACTGGCAGCGAGCCTCAATGAAAAACTGTTTTTT,CASSELAASLNEKLFF
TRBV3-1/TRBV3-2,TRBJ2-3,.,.,TGTGCCAGCAGTCCCCACAGCACAGATACGCAGTATTTT,CASSPHSTDTQYF
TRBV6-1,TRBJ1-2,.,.,TGTGCCAGCAGTGAAAGGACGCGGGACATCTATGGCTACACCTTC,CASSERTRDIYGYTF
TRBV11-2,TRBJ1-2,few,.,TGTGCCAGCAGCCGTGAGGGGAATGGCTACACCTTC,CASSREGNGYTF
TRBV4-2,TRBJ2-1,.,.,TGTGCCAGCAGCCAGGCGGGACGCCGGGACGAGCAGTTCTTC,CASSQAGRRDEQFF
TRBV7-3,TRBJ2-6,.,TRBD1,TGTGCCAGCAGCTTAGTAACAGGGGGCTCCGGCTCTGGGGCCAACGTCCTGACTTTC,CASSLVTGGSGSGANVLTF
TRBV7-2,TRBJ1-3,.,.,TGTGCCAGCAGCTTGGGAGGATGGGGAAACACCATATATTTT,CASSLGGWGNTIYF
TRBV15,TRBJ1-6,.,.,TGTGCCACCAGCAGAACCACTTGGATGATGGAGTCACCCCTCCACTTT,CATSRTTWMMESPLHF
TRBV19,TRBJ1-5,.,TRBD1,TGTGCCAGTAGTAGGACAGGGACGAGACAGCCCCAGCATTTT,CASSRTGTRQPQHF
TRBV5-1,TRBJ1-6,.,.,TGCGCCAGCAGCTTGGAAGGGCCCCTCCACTTT,CASSLEGPLHF
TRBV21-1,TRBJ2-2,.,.,TGTGCCAGCAGCTCCCGGTGGGCAGACAGATTCCGGGGAGCTGTTTTT,CASSSRWADRFRGAVF
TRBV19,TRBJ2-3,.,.,TGTGCCAGTAGTATCCCGGGGATCGGCACAGATACGCAGTATTTT,CASSIPGIGTDTQYF
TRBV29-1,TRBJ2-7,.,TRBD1,TGCAGCGTCACCGGGACAGGGGGCGCCGAGCAGTACTTC,CSVTGTGGAEQYF
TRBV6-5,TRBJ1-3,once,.,TGTGCCAGCAGTCTAAATGCGGGGAACACCATATATTTT,CASSLNAGNTIYF
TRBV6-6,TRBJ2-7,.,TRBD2,TGTGCCAGCAGTCGCGCCTCCCTAGCGGGGGGCAGGTTCGACGAGCAGTACTTC,CASSRASLAGGRFDEQYF
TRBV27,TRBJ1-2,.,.,TGTGCCAGCAGTTTATCGGGGGTAGGACGCCTTAACTATGGCTACACCTTC,CASSLSGVGRLNYGYTF
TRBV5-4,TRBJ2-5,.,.,TGTGCCAGCAGCGTTGACCCGAATCGAGAGACCCAGTACTTC,CASSVDPNRETQYF
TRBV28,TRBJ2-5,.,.,TGTGCCAGCAGCCTAGGGACCGCATACCAAGAGACCCAGTACTTC,CASSLGTAYQETQYF
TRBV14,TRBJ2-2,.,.,TGTGCCAGCAGCCAGACAATGTTAACGACCGGGGAGCTGTTTTTT,CASSQTMLTTGELFF
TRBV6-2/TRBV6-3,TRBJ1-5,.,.,TGTGCCAGCAGCCTGGACAGTAACCGAGGGGGGCCCCAGCATTTT,CASSLDSNRGGPQHF